This T cell receptor beta chain originates from a study of T cells after somatic rescue of genetic block. Measured with immunoSEQ multiplex PCR; TCRdb has only the in-frame clones, and not every one. This table has roughly 13,000 clones, roughly two thirds appearing once. This clonotype originated in a boy aged 5-17 years. The sequenced sample was peripheral blood mononuclear cells (PBMCs).

The CDR3 reads CASSPTRRGVGTIYF. The CDR3 nucleotides read TGTGCCAGCTCACCAACCCGACGGGGAGTTGGCACCATATATTTT. This chain joins TRBV18 and TRBJ1-3, with D uncertain. Trimming took 2 bases from V and 9 from J, leaving 17 bases between them. There are 15 residues in the CDR3. Germline V gene sequence: CDR1 KGHSH, CDR2 LQKENI.